These T cell receptor beta chains were read from a single sample in a study of glioma-infiltrating T cells after dendritic cell vaccination. Measured with immunoSEQ multiplex PCR; TCRdb has only the in-frame clones, and not every one. The sample carries about 110,000 clones, about 90% recorded once. Sequenced material: blood, taken after dendritic cell vaccination. The receptor set was obtained from a human donor with glioblastoma. Each CDR3 is given without its conserved first and last residue.

V gene,CDR3 protein
TRBV11-2,ASRRGRCGYT
TRBV6-5,ASSYSGQFSGNTIY
TRBV5-6,ASSLDRETQY
TRBV5-1,ASSDSQGIYGYT
TRBV5-4,ASSSGDRINTQY
TRBV7-3,ASSPGHEYGYT
TRBV27,ASSFSAGQGGTEAF
TRBV30,AWSIEPLYGYT
TRBV5-1,ASSLDGRTESSYNEQF
TRBV18,ASPGQGNEQF
TRBV7-9,ASSLAGRANTEAF
TRBV6-1,ASSAPGQGRQTQY
TRBV7-9,ASSPWDRSYEQY
TRBV19,ASNRYYSNQPQH
TRBV2,ASRPGTGGLNEQF
TRBV9,ASSLRQGYEQY
TRBV27,ASSGTSGRSTDTQY
TRBV5-1,ASSSGVYEQY
TRBV5-4,ASSLGGIASYEQY
TRBV19,ASSIRGGLANYEQY
TRBV9,ASSVESGGTDTQY
TRBV27,ASKSTGEGYT
TRBV9,ASSPTRRVSYQETQY
TRBV11-2,ASSYDIGGGTDTQY
TRBV5-4,ASSRRDETDTQY
TRBV18,ASSREGRNSNQPQH
TRBV30,AWRDSGGAPTGELF
TRBV6-4,ASSPEGGTEAF